These 23 T cell receptor beta chains share one sample of origin, sequenced in a study of T-cell reconstitution after alpha-beta-depleted transplantation in children. For TCRbeta, the library was prepared with unique molecular identifiers. TCRdb called the PCR reads again in MiXCR, with one record for every CDR3 protein. The sample shows 100,000 or so distinct CDR3 sequences, less than 20% of them seen only once. The sequences come from PBMCs, mostly from graft donor cells, collected 180 days after TCRalphabeta/CD19-depleted stem cell transplant. These receptors all come from a male patient aged 2 to 9 who had a stem cell transplant for acute lymphoblastic leukemia, so the T cells may come from the graft donor.

This clonotype has ten or more counts. The rearrangement uses TRBV29-1 and TRBJ2-7; possible D gene TRBD1, 7 bases. Germline CDR1 reads SQVTM; CDR2 reads ANQGSEA. CDR3 length equals 13 residues. V lost 4 bases, J lost 2 bases, and 12 bases lay in between. The CDR3 DNA reads TGCAGCGTTGGACAGGGACTCCCCTACGAGCAGTACTTC. It encodes CSVGQGLPYEQYF.

This CDR3 is CAGGSRQRLKATNEKLFF. The CDR3 DNA reads as TGTGCCGGAGGGAGTAGACAGCGCCTAAAAGCAACTAATGAAAAACTGTTTTTT. The gene calls are TRBV12-3 or TRBV12-4 and TRBJ1-4, with D perhaps TRBD1 (5 bases). The V and J ends lost 11 bases and 0 bases respectively, with 25 bases between them. The CDR3 has 18 residues.

This clonotype has a count of ten or more. The gene calls are TRBV7-9 and TRBJ2-2, with D perhaps matching TRBD1 (5 bases). Trimming left V 5 bases short and J 0 bases short, with 10 bases between. The germline V gene encodes CDR1 SEHNR and CDR2 FQNEAQ (reference sequence). This CDR3 comprises 15 residues. The CDR3 protein is CASSPGRANTGELFF. Here the CDR3 DNA reads TGTGCCAGCAGCCCCGGCAGGGCGAACACCGGGGAGCTGTTTTTT.

There are a few counts of this clonotype. The V gene is TRBV6-5, the J gene TRBJ2-3; D not certain. CDR1 MNHEY and CDR2 SVGAGI come from the germline V gene. The CDR3 has 13 amino acids. V was pared by 2 bases and J by 7 bases, with 10 bases between. CDR3 loop: CASSYGALNTQYF. CDR3 in DNA: TGTGCCAGCAGTTACGGTGCTCTGAATACGCAGTATTTT.

This clonotype was observed a handful of times. The chain recombines TRBV5-5 with TRBJ2-7, with 8 bases identical to TRBD1. With V trimmed by 7 bases and J by 5 bases, 8 bases remained unmatched. The germline gives CDR1 SGHKS, CDR2 YYEKEE (reference sequence). The CDR3 length is 13 residues. CDR3 DNA sequence: TGTGCCAGCGGGCAGGGGGCCCCCCACGAGCAGTACTTC. Translated: CASGQGAPHEQYF.

By share, this clonotype ranks as medium-sized. The rearrangement links TRBV4-2 to TRBJ2-2; 7 nucleotides line up with TRBD1. CDR3 length: 16 amino acids. Unmatched junction bases numbered 4, after V lost 2 bases and J lost 1 base. The germline CDR1 and CDR2 sequences are LGHNA and YNFKEQ. CDR3 nucleotides: TGTGCCAGCAGCCAACGTAGGGACAGGAACACCGGGGAGCTGTTTTTT. This gives the protein CASSQRRDRNTGELFF.

A few counts support this clonotype. The rearrangement links TRBV20-1 to TRBJ2-2; D is possibly TRBD2 (6 bases). Germline V gene sequence: CDR1 DFQATT, CDR2 SNEGSKA (reference sequence). The CDR3 consists of 13 residues. Trimming left V 6 bases short and J 4 bases short, with 12 bases between. CDR3 sequence (DNA): TGCAGTGCGGCCACTAGCCTCACCGGGGAGCTGTTTTTT. Translating gives CSAATSLTGELFF.

This clonotype showed up just a few times. The chain links TRBV6-5 to TRBJ2-7, with no clear D. The CDR3 is made up of 17 amino acids. The germline gives CDR1 MNHEY, CDR2 SVGAGI. Trimming removed 2 bases at V and 3 bases at J, with 20 bases between. This CDR3 is CASSYTFFDRTHYEQYF. CDR3 sequence (DNA): TGTGCCAGCAGTTACACCTTCTTTGATCGCACCCACTACGAGCAGTACTTC.

The sample holds many counts of this clonotype. This rearrangement joins TRBV7-2 to TRBJ1-2; TRBD1 matches at 8 bases. The V gene's germline CDR1 is SGHTA and CDR2 FQGNSA. The length of the CDR3 is 14 residues. After removal of 5 bases from V and 5 bases from J, the junction contained 7 bases not matched to a gene. The CDR3 protein is CASSQTGAIYGYTF. CDR3 DNA: TGTGCCAGCAGCCAGACAGGGGCGATATATGGCTACACCTTC.

The V gene is TRBV29-1, the J gene TRBJ2-5, with TRBD1 as a possible D gene (5 bases). The germline CDR1 and CDR2 sequences are SQVTM and ANQGSEA. The ends were cut back, 4 bases at V and 5 bases at J, with 14 bases in the middle. CDR3 length equals 13 residues. The CDR3 nucleotides read TGCAGCGTTGCCAGGGCTGGGGTGGAGACCCAGTACTTC. This sequence encodes CSVARAGVETQYF.

This clonotype appeared many times. This chain connects TRBV7-2 to TRBJ2-7, with D tentatively TRBD1 (6 bases). There are 14 residues in the CDR3. Trimming cost V 3 bases and J 0 bases, with 9 bases left between them. Per the germline V gene, CDR1 is SGHTA and CDR2 is FQGNSA. CDR3 DNA sequence: TGTGCCAGCAGCTTGGGGGCCAGCTCCTACGAGCAGTACTTC. Translation gives CASSLGASSYEQYF.

This clonotype turned up a few times. The chain uses TRBV20-1 and TRBJ1-5; D gene unclear. From germline, CDR1 is DFQATT and CDR2 SNEGSKA (reference sequence). Between the trimmed V and J ends, which lost 6 bases and 5 bases, there was a span of 14 bases. This CDR3 comprises 13 residues. Here the CDR3 reads CSALGYLDQPQHF. The DNA for the CDR3 is TGCAGTGCGTTGGGCTATTTGGATCAGCCCCAGCATTTT.

This clonotype occurred a few times. The rearrangement links TRBV20-1 to TRBJ2-7; possibly TRBD1 for D (5 bases). The V gene's germline CDR1 is DFQATT and CDR2 SNEGSKA (reference sequence). The ends were cut back, 1 base at V and 0 bases at J, with 10 bases in the middle. CDR3 length equals 14 residues. CDR3 region: CSARVAGRSYEQYF. CDR3 bases: TGCAGTGCTAGAGTTGCAGGGCGCTCCTACGAGCAGTACTTC.

This clonotype was counted between two and nine times. The rearrangement joins TRBV19 to TRBJ2-1, with D uncertain. In germline, CDR1 is LNHDA, CDR2 SQIVND (reference sequence). V shed 5 bases and J shed 10 bases, with 12 bases lying between them. CDR3 length: 12 amino acids. The CDR3 region has the DNA TGTGCCAGTAGTCGCCCTAATTGGGAGCAGTTCTTC. It specifies CASSRPNWEQFF.

This chain uses TRBV20-1 with TRBJ2-7; the D is unclear. V lost 2 bases and J 6 bases, leaving 14 bases between the germline ends. The germline gives CDR1 DFQATT, CDR2 SNEGSKA (reference sequence). This CDR3 has 13 residues. CDR3 loop: CSARFSPGGEQYF. In DNA form, the CDR3 reads TGCAGTGCTAGATTCTCTCCGGGTGGCGAGCAGTACTTC.

This clonotype has more than one count but fewer than ten. The chain is built from TRBV6-5 and TRBJ2-7, with 8 bases matching TRBD2. Germline loops: CDR1 MNHEY, CDR2 SVGAGI. Germline trimming cut 2 bases from V and 4 bases from J; bases unmatched to any gene: 10. The CDR3 is 16 residues long. In DNA, the CDR3 is TGTGCCAGCAGTTACCTAGGGAGCGGGGGTCCTTACGAGCAGTACTTC. Translation: CASSYLGSGGPYEQYF.

The gene calls are TRBV7-8 and TRBJ2-7, with D perhaps matching TRBD1 (5 bases). The CDR3 has 14 residues. The V end lost 4 bases, the J end lost 4 bases, and 14 bases lay between the germline ends. Germline V gives CDR1 SGHVS, CDR2 FQNEAQ. The CDR3 sequence: CASSSNLQGYEQYF. In DNA form, the CDR3 reads TGTGCCAGCAGCTCAAATCTTCAGGGATACGAGCAGTACTTC.

This clonotype was observed a few times. The chain combines TRBV5-1 with TRBJ2-2; maybe TRBD2 (7 bases). The CDR3 spans 17 residues. Looked up from germline, CDR1 is SGHRS and CDR2 is YFSETQ. The germline V and J ends were trimmed by 6 bases and 4 bases, with 22 bases remaining between them. The CDR3 nucleotides are TGCGCCAGCACTCTCCAGGGCGGGGGCCCCGGCACCGGGGAGCTGTTTTTT. Protein product: CASTLQGGGPGTGELFF.

The V and J genes are TRBV24-1 and TRBJ2-1, with TRBD1 matching over 9 bases. This CDR3 spans 17 amino acids. The germline V gene encodes CDR1 KGHDR and CDR2 SFDVKD. Trimming cost V 4 bases and J 3 bases; bases outside gene matches: 9. For the CDR3, the DNA is TGTGCCACCAGTGAGCCTCGGACAGGGGAGCGCTACAATGAGCAGTTCTTC. This sequence encodes CATSEPRTGERYNEQFF.

This clonotype was seen a few times. This sequence joins TRBV20-1 and TRBJ1-2, with no clear D. Germline-derived CDR1 and CDR2 are DFQATT and SNEGSKA (reference sequence). CDR3 length: 14 amino acids. Trimming left V 3 bases short and J 0 bases short, with 11 bases between. In DNA form, the CDR3 reads TGCAGTGCTAGTGGTACGGCCTCTAACTATGGCTACACCTTC. It codes for CSASGTASNYGYTF.

This clonotype occurred a few times. V usage is TRBV7-6 and J usage is TRBJ2-1; 9 positions agree with TRBD2. V dropped 1 base and J dropped 6; count of bases not matched to a gene: 10. The CDR3 loop spans 17 amino acids. Germline CDR1 SGHVS, CDR2 FNYEAQ. CDR3 residues: CASSLGWRGGLANEQFF. CDR3 DNA: TGTGCCAGCAGCTTAGGATGGCGGGGGGGCTTGGCCAATGAGCAGTTCTTC.

This chain joins TRBV12-3 or TRBV12-4 and TRBJ2-1; 7 bases are shared with TRBD2. The CDR3 contains 16 residues. With V trimmed by 3 bases and J by 6 bases, 11 bases remained unmatched. The CDR3 reads CASSFPRTRRGNEQFF. CDR3 coding DNA: TGTGCCAGCAGTTTTCCCCGGACTAGGCGTGGCAATGAGCAGTTCTTC.

This clonotype has more than one count but fewer than ten. The DNA of the CDR3 is TGTGCCAGCAGCCCAGGACTATCCCACACAAAAGAGACCCAGTACTTC. This codes for CASSPGLSHTKETQYF. V and J are TRBV5-5 and TRBJ2-5; the D gene is possibly TRBD2 (6 bases). This CDR3 has 16 residues. V was cut by 4 bases and J by 3 bases, with 19 bases left in between. Germline V gene sequence: CDR1 SGHKS, CDR2 YYEKEE (reference sequence).